These 13 T cell receptor beta chains were sequenced from one sample in a study of T cell responses to AZD1222 COVID-19 vaccine. Some clones are missing from TCRdb's copy, which holds only in-frame ones; the method was immunoSEQ multiplex PCR. The sample includes about 150,000 clones, 89% of them seen just once. The material sequenced was peripheral blood, taken on day 0 of AZD1222 vaccination. The receptor source for this set is an adult in good health.

J is TRBJ1-4 and V is TRBV5-1; TRBD1 agrees at 9 bases. Germline trimming cut 5 bases from V and 3 bases from J; bases unmatched to any gene: 2. This CDR3 comprises 14 residues. Germline V gives CDR1 SGHRS, CDR2 YFSETQ. The chain's CDR3 is CASRGQGSNEKLFF. For the CDR3, the DNA is TGCGCCAGCAGAGGACAGGGGTCTAATGAAAAACTGTTTTTT.

This chain uses TRBV7-9 with TRBJ2-7; D might be TRBD1 (5 bases). The V and J ends lost 5 bases and 4 bases respectively, with 21 bases between them. Germline V CDR1 and CDR2: SEHNR, FQNEAQ (reference sequence). CDR3 size: 16 residues. CDR3 in amino acids: CASSPSGQGMIYEQYF. The CDR3 DNA is TGTGCCAGCAGCCCATCTGGCCAGGGAATGATTTACGAGCAGTACTTC.

The V call is TRBV28, the J call TRBJ1-2; D is perhaps TRBD1 (5 bases). CDR1 is MDHEN, CDR2 SYDVKM, per germline. Between the trimmed V and J ends, which lost 8 bases and 5 bases, there was a span of 21 bases. This CDR3 region has 15 residues. The CDR3 protein is CASRDVGGELYGYTF. The CDR3 nucleotides read TGTGCCAGCCGGGACGTCGGGGGGGAGTTATATGGCTACACCTTC.

The J gene is TRBJ2-3, the V gene TRBV2; 7 bases match TRBD1. The CDR3 has 15 residues. The V segment lost 6 bases and the J segment 1 base; nucleotides outside the gene matches: 7. Per the germline V gene, CDR1 is SNHLY and CDR2 is FYNNEI. In DNA, the CDR3 is TGTGCCAGCAGCGCGACAGGGATGGGCACAGATACGCAGTATTTT. Translated: CASSATGMGTDTQYF.

This clone was seen a handful of times. The CDR3 DNA sequence: TGTGCCAGCAGTTTGGGCGTTTATGGCTACACCTTC. This codes for CASSLGVYGYTF. The chain links TRBV28 to TRBJ1-2, with D uncertain. The germline V gene has CDR1 MDHEN and CDR2 SYDVKM. CDR3 size: 12 residues. Trimming shortened V by 3 bases and J by 5 bases, and 7 bases separated the two germline ends.

The rearrangement joins TRBV3-1 (or the pseudogene TRBV3-2) to TRBJ2-7; D gene unclear. The germline CDR1 and CDR2 sequences are LGHDT and YNNKEL (reference sequence). The CDR3 is 16 residues long. Trimming took 4 bases from V and 5 from J, leaving 21 bases between them. The CDR3 DNA reads TGTGCCAGCAGCCCAAGGACCTCGGTCGTTAGGAACGAGCAGTACTTC. Translated: CASSPRTSVVRNEQYF.

This chain links TRBV11-2 with TRBJ2-3, with D hard to call. CDR3 length equals 11 residues. Looked up from germline, CDR1 is SGHAT and CDR2 is FQNNGV. Trimming pared 3 bases from V and 4 bases from J, leaving 2 bases between. CDR3 coding DNA: TGTGCCAGCAGCTTGTCAGATACGCAGTATTTT. Translating it yields CASSLSDTQYF. Complete variable domain (other parts from reference TRBV11-2 and TRBJ2-3): EAGVAQSPRYKIIEKRQSVAFWCNPISGHATLYWYQQILGQGPKLLIQFQNNGVVDDSQLPKDRFSAERLKGVDSTLKIQPAKLEDSAVYLCASSLSDTQYFGPGTRLTVL.

Here the CDR3 DNA reads TGTGCCAGCAGTTCACTTCAGCCCGGGGTGGCTTTCTTT. This encodes CASSSLQPGVAFF. V gene TRBV28 combines with J gene TRBJ1-1, with unresolved D. Trimming removed 4 bases from V and 11 bases from J, with 17 bases in between. This CDR3 has 13 residues. Germline V gives CDR1 MDHEN, CDR2 SYDVKM. Variable domain in full (rest from reference TRBV28 and TRBJ1-1): DVKVTQSSRYLVKRTGEKVFLECVQDMDHENMFWYRQDPGLGLRLIYFSYDVKMKEKGDIPEGYSVSREKKERFSLILESASTNQTSMYLCASSSLQPGVAFFGQGTRLTVV.

The chain employs TRBV27 and TRBJ2-1; D perhaps matches TRBD2 (5 bases). The germline V gene has CDR1 MNHEY and CDR2 SMNVEV (reference sequence). The CDR3 runs 16 residues. Deletions cut 4 bases from V and 1 base from J, with 14 bases between. The CDR3 reads CASSSPGAASYNEQFF. The DNA for the CDR3 is TGTGCCAGCAGTTCGCCCGGAGCGGCTTCCTACAATGAGCAGTTCTTC.

The chain carries TRBV11-2 and TRBJ1-6; TRBD1 matches at 10 bases. The V and J ends lost 6 bases and 7 bases, in that order; junction bases with no gene match: 9. Germline V gives CDR1 SGHAT, CDR2 FQNNGV. This CDR3 has 16 amino acids. The CDR3 region is CASRHLRTGGNSPLHF. CDR3 nucleotide sequence: TGTGCCAGCAGACATTTAAGGACAGGGGGAAATTCACCCCTCCACTTT.

This clone was observed a single time. The V call is TRBV7-9, the J call TRBJ1-2; 7 bases align to TRBD1. The germline V gene has CDR1 SEHNR and CDR2 FQNEAQ (reference sequence). V lost 4 bases, J lost 8 bases, and 10 bases stayed unmatched. The CDR3 is made up of 14 amino acids. CDR3 sequence reads: CASSYHDRAQGYTF. CDR3 in DNA: TGTGCCAGCAGCTATCACGACAGGGCCCAGGGCTACACCTTC.

The chain uses TRBV7-2 and TRBJ1-3; tentative D call: TRBD1 (6 bases). Germline-derived CDR1 and CDR2 are SGHTA and FQGNSA. This CDR3 contains 16 residues. V lost 0 bases, J lost 4 bases, and 13 bases lay in between. The CDR3 region has the DNA TGTGCCAGCAGCTTAGCGTCGTCAGGGGAGGGAAACACCATATATTTT. Amino acids: CASSLASSGEGNTIYF.

The J gene is TRBJ2-2, the V gene TRBV19; 8 nucleotides line up with TRBD1. Germline-derived CDR1 and CDR2 are LNHDA and SQIVND (reference sequence). V lost 9 bases to trimming and J lost 1 base; unmatched junction nucleotides: 4. CDR3 length: 14 residues. CDR3 sequence (DNA): TGTGCCAGCGGACAGGGAAGGAACACCGGGGAGCTGTTTTTT. Residues: CASGQGRNTGELFF.